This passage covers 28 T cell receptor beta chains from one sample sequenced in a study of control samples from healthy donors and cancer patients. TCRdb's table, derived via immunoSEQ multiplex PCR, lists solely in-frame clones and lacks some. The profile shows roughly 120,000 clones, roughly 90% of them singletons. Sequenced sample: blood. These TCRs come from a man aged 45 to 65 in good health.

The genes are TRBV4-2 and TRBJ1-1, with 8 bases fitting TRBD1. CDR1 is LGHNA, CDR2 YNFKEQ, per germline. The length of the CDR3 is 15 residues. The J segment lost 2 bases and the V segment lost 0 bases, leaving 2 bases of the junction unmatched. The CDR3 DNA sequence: TGTGCCAGCAGCCAAGAGCCAGGGGGCAACACTGAAGCTTTCTTT. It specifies CASSQEPGGNTEAFF.

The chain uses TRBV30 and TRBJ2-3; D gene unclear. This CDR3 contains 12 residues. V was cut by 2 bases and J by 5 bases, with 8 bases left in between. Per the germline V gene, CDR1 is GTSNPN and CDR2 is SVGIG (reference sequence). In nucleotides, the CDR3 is TGTGCCTGGAGTCCTATGAGAGATACGCAGTATTTT. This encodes CAWSPMRDTQYF.

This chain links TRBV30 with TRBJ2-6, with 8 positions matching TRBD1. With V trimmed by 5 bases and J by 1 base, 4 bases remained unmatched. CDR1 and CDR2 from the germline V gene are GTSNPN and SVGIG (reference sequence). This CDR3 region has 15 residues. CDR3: CAWGQGGSGANVLTF. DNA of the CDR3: TGTGCCTGGGGACAGGGAGGTTCTGGGGCCAACGTCCTGACTTTC.

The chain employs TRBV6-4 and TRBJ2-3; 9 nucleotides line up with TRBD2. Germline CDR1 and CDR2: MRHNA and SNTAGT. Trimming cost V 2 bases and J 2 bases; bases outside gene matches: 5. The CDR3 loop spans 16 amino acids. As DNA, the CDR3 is TGTGCCAGCAGTGACAGGAGCGGGGGGCTCACAGATACGCAGTATTTT. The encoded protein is CASSDRSGGLTDTQYF.

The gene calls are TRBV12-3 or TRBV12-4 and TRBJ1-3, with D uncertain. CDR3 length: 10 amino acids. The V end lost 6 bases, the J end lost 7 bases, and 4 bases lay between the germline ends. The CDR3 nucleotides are TGTGCCAGCAGCTATAACACCATATATTTT. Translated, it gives CASSYNTIYF.

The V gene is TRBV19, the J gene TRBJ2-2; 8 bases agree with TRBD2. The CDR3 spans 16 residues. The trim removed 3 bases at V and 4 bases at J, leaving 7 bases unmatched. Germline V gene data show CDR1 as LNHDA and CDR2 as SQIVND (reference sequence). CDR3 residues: CASSMERRGGTGELFF. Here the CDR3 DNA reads TGTGCCAGTAGTATGGAAAGACGGGGGGGCACCGGGGAGCTGTTTTTT.

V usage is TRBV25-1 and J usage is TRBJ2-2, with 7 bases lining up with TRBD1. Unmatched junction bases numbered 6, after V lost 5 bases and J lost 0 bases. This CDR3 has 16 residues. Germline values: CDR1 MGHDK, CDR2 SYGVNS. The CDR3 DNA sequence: TGTGCCAGCAGTAGGCGACAGGGCCCGAACACCGGGGAGCTGTTTTTT. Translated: CASSRRQGPNTGELFF.

CDR3 loop: CASSYVTNTEAFF. The CDR3 DNA sequence: TGTGCCAGCAGTTACGTAACGAACACTGAAGCTTTCTTT. This chain uses TRBV6-2 or TRBV6-3 with TRBJ1-1; no reliable D call. Trimming pared 2 bases from V and 1 base from J, leaving 5 bases between. The germline CDR1 and CDR2 sequences are MNHEY and SVGEGT. This CDR3 comprises 13 residues.

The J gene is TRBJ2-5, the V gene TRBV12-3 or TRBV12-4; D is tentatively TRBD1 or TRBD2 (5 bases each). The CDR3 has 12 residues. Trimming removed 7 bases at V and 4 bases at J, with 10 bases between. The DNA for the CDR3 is TGTGCCAGCACAGGGAGCGGAGAGACCCAGTACTTC. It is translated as CASTGSGETQYF.

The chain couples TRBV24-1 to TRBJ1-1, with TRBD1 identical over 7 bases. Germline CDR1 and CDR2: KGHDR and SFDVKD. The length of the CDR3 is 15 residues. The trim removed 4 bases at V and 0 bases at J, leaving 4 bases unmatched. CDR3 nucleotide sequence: TGTGCCACCAGTGACCAACAGGGGATGAACACTGAAGCTTTCTTT. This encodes CATSDQQGMNTEAFF.

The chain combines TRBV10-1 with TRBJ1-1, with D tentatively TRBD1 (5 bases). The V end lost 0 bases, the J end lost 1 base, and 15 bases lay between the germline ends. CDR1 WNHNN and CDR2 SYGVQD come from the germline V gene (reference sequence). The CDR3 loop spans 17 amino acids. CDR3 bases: TGCGCCAGCAGTGAGTCAGAGGCAGGGACCCCGAACACTGAAGCTTTCTTT. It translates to CASSESEAGTPNTEAFF.

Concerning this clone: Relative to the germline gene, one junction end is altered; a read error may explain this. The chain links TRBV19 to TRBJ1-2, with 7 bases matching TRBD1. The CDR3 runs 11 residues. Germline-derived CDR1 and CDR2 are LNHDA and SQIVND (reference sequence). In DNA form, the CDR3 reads TGTGCCAGTATCGCGACCGGGACAGTCTCCTTC. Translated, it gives CASIATGTVSF.

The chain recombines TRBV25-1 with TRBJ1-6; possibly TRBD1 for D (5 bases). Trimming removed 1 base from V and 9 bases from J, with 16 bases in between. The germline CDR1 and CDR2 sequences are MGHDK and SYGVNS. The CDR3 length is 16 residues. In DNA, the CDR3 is TGTGCCAGCAGTGAATCAGCGGGGGTGAAGGGTTCACCCCTCCACTTT. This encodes CASSESAGVKGSPLHF.

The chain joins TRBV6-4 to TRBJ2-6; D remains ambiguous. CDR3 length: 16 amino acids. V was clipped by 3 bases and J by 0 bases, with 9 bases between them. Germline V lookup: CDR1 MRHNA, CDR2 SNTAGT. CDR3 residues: CASSEGRYSGANVLTF. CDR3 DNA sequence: TGTGCCAGCAGTGAAGGCAGGTACTCTGGGGCCAACGTCCTGACTTTC.

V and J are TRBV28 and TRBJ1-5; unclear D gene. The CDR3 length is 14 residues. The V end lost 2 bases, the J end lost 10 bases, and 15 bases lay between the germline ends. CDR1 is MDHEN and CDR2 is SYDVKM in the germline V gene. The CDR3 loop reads CASSLSRGWEPQHF. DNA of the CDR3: TGTGCCAGCAGTTTAAGCCGGGGATGGGAACCCCAGCATTTT.

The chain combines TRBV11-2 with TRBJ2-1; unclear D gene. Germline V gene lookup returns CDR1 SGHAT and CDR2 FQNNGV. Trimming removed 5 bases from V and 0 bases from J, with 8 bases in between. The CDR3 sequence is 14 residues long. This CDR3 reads CASSPQSSYNEQFF. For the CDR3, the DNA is TGTGCCAGCAGCCCACAGAGCTCCTACAATGAGCAGTTCTTC. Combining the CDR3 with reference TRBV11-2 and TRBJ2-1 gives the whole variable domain EAGVAQSPRYKIIEKRQSVAFWCNPISGHATLYWYQQILGQGPKLLIQFQNNGVVDDSQLPKDRFSAERLKGVDSTLKIQPAKLEDSAVYLCASSPQSSYNEQFFGPGTRLTVL.

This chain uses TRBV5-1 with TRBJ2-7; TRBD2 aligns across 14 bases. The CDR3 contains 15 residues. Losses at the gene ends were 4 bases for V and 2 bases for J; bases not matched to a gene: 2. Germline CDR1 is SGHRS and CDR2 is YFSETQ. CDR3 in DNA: TGCGCCAGCAGCCCGGGACTAGCGGGGGCCTACGAGCAGTACTTC. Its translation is CASSPGLAGAYEQYF. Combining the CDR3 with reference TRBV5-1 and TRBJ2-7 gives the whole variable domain KAGVTQTPRYLIKTRGQQVTLSCSPISGHRSVSWYQQTPGQGLQFLFEYFSETQRNKGNFPGRFSGRQFSNSRSEMNVSTLELGDSALYLCASSPGLAGAYEQYFGPGTRLTVT.

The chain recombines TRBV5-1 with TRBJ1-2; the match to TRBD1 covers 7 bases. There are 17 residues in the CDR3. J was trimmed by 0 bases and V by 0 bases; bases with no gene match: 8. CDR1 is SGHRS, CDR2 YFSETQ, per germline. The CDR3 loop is CASSLGGSTGPNYGYTF. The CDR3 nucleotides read TGCGCCAGCAGCTTGGGCGGATCGACAGGGCCTAACTATGGCTACACCTTC.

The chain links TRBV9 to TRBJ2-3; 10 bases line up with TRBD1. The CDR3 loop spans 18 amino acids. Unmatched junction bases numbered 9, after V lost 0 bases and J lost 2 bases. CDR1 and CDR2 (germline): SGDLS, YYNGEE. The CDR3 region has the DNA TGTGCCAGCAGCGTAGCCTTGACAGGGGGCGCTTTCACAGATACGCAGTATTTT. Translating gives CASSVALTGGAFTDTQYF. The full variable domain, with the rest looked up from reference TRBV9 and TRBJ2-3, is DSGVTQTPKHLITATGQRVTLRCSPRSGDLSVYWYQQSLDQGLQFLIQYYNGEERAKGNILERFSAQQFPDLHSELNLSSLELGDSALYFCASSVALTGGAFTDTQYFGPGTRLTVL.

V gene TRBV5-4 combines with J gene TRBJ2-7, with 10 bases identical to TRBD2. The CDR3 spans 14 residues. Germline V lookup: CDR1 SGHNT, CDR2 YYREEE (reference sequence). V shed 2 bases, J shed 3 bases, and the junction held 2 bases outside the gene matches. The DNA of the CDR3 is TGTGCCAGCAGCTTCGGGACTAGCGTCTACGAGCAGTACTTC. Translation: CASSFGTSVYEQYF.

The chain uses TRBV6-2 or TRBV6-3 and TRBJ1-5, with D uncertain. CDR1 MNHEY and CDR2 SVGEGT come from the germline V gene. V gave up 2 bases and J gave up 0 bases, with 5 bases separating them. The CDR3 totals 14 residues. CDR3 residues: CASSYGDSNQPQHF. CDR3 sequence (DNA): TGTGCCAGCAGTTACGGTGATAGCAATCAGCCCCAGCATTTT.

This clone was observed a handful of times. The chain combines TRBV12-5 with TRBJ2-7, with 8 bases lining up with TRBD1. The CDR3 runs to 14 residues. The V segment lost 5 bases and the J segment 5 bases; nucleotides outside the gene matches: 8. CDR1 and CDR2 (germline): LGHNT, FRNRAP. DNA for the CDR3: TGTGCTAGTGGTCCATTCGGACAGGGCCACGAGCAGTACTTC. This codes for CASGPFGQGHEQYF.

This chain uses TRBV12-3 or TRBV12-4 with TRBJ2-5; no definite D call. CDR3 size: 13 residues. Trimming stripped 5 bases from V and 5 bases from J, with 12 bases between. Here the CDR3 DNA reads TGTGCCAGCAGTCAGCAGAGGTTGGAGACCCAGTACTTC. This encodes CASSQQRLETQYF.

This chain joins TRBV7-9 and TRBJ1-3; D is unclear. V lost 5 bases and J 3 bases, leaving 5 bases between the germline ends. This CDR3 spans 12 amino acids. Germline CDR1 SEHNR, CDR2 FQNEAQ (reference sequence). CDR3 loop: CASSPGGNTIYF. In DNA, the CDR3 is TGTGCCAGCAGCCCCGGTGGAAACACCATATATTTT.

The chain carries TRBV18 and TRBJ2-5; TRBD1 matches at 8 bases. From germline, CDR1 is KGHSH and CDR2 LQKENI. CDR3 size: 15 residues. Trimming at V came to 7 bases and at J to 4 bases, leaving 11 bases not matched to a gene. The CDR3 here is CASLQAQGARETQYF. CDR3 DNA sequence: TGTGCCAGCTTGCAAGCCCAGGGGGCCAGAGAGACCCAGTACTTC. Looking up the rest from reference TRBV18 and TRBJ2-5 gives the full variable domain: NAGVMQNPRHLVRRRGQEARLRCSPMKGHSHVYWYRQLPEEGLKFMVYLQKENIIDESGMPKERFSAEFPKEGPSILRIQQVVRGDSAAYFCASLQAQGARETQYFGPGTRLLVL.

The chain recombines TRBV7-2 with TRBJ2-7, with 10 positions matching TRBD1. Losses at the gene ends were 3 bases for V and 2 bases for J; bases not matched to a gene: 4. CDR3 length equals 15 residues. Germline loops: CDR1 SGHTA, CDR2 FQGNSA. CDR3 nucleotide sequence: TGTGCCAGCAGCTTTCCGGGACAGGGGACCTACGAGCAGTACTTC. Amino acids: CASSFPGQGTYEQYF. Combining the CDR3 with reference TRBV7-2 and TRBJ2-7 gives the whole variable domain GAGVSQSPSNKVTEKGKDVELRCDPISGHTALYWYRQSLGQGLEFLIYFQGNSAPDKSGLPSDRFSAERTGGSVSTLTIQRTQQEDSAVYLCASSFPGQGTYEQYFGPGTRLTVT.

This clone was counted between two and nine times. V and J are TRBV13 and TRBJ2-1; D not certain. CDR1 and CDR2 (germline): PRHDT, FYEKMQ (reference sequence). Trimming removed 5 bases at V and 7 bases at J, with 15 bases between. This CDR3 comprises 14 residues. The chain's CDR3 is CASSQEEPRNEQFF. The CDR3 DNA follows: TGTGCCAGCAGCCAAGAGGAGCCCCGGAATGAGCAGTTCTTC.

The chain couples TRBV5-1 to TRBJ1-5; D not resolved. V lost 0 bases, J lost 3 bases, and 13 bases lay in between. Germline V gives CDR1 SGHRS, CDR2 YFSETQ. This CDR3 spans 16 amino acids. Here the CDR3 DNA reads TGCGCCAGCAGCTTGGAGCCGGGGAACGTCAATCAGCCCCAGCATTTT. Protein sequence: CASSLEPGNVNQPQHF.